The 4 T cell receptor beta chains given below trace back to one sample, sequenced in a study of CD8 T cells in ankylosing spondylitis. TCRdb redid the calling of the 5' RACE reads with MiXCR, one entry per CDR3 protein. The table records some 120,000 distinct CDR3 sequences, around 7% of them present only once. The source material was blood, either unsorted or a sorted T cell fraction (not recorded which). These receptor sequences come from a male donor with ankylosing spondylitis or in good health (not recorded which).

This clonotype came up many times. CDR3 residues: CASGRDGGYTF. The DNA for the CDR3 is TGCGCCAGCGGAAGGGACGGAGGCTACACCTTC. The chain uses TRBV5-1 and TRBJ1-2; weak D call: TRBD1 (5 bases). V shed 7 bases and J shed 8 bases, with 12 bases lying between them. The germline V gene has CDR1 SGHRS and CDR2 YFSETQ. The CDR3 totals 11 residues.

This clonotype showed up just a few times. This chain connects TRBV4-3 to TRBJ2-2; possibly TRBD1 for D (5 bases). V was cut by 0 bases and J by 7 bases, with 12 bases left in between. Germline loops: CDR1 LGHNA, CDR2 YSLEER. The CDR3 has 15 residues. The CDR3 region is CASSQEADSFGELFF. CDR3 sequence (DNA): TGCGCCAGCAGCCAAGAGGCAGACAGTTTCGGGGAGCTGTTTTTT.

In its sample, this clonotype was seen many times. The chain recombines TRBV20-1 with TRBJ2-7, with a tentative D call TRBD2 (7 bases). In germline, CDR1 is DFQATT, CDR2 SNEGSKA (reference sequence). There are 12 residues in the CDR3. The V end lost 6 bases, the J end lost 5 bases, and 14 bases lay between the germline ends. The DNA for the CDR3 is TGCAGTGCCGTGGGGGGGGCCCACGAGCAGTACTTC. Protein sequence: CSAVGGAHEQYF.

This clonotype appeared many times. The chain has TRBV5-1 and TRBJ2-5; 11 bases agree with TRBD2. Per germline, CDR1 SGHRS and CDR2 YFSETQ. The CDR3 is 17 residues long. J lost 2 bases, V lost 0 bases, and 6 bases had no gene match. CDR3 nucleotides: TGCGCCAGCAGCTTGGCCGTAGGGACTAGCGGACAAGAGACCCAGTACTTC. Translation gives CASSLAVGTSGQETQYF.